The 31 T cell receptor beta chains below were found in one sample sequenced in a study of patients and donors after allogeneic stem cell transplantation. TCRdb ran MiXCR on the RT-PCR reads and lists one entry per CDR3 protein. The profile shows roughly 150,000 distinct CDR3 sequences, approximately 24% of them singletons. The specimen sequenced was blood, either unsorted or a sorted T cell fraction (not recorded which). The receptors were sampled from a human donor who was either an allogeneic HSCT recipient or a stem cell or donor lymphocyte infusion donor (not recorded which). It is not recorded whose cells these are; they may come from a transplant donor.

The chain is built from TRBV20-1 and TRBJ2-3, with D possibly matching TRBD1 (5 bases). The CDR3 totals 13 residues. Trimming took 3 bases from V and 4 from J, leaving 11 bases between them. Germline V CDR1 and CDR2: DFQATT, SNEGSKA (reference sequence). In nucleotides, the CDR3 is TGCAGTGCTAGGCTCGAAGGGGCAGATACGCAGTATTTT. Its translation: CSARLEGADTQYF.

This clonotype was seen only a few times. The gene calls are TRBV6-5 and TRBJ1-5; D gene ambiguous. Deletions cut 5 bases from V and 2 bases from J, with 13 bases between. The germline CDR1 and CDR2 sequences are MNHEY and SVGAGI. The CDR3 runs to 15 residues. The CDR3 spells CASSPFIERNQPQHF. CDR3 DNA: TGTGCCAGCAGTCCCTTCATCGAACGCAATCAGCCCCAGCATTTT.

Only a few counts were recorded for this clonotype. The CDR3 DNA is TGTGCCAGCAGCTTGAATCAGGATGGGGCCCAGCATTTT. Translation: CASSLNQDGAQHF. The rearrangement joins TRBV7-2 to TRBJ1-5; D not resolved. Trimming stripped 3 bases from V and 11 bases from J, with 14 bases between. The CDR3 extends over 13 amino acids. The V gene's germline CDR1 is SGHTA and CDR2 FQGNSA.

V gene TRBV4-1 combines with J gene TRBJ1-4; D remains ambiguous. Germline-derived CDR1 and CDR2 are MGHRA and YSYEKL. This CDR3 has 12 residues. The V gene lost 8 bases and the J gene lost 3 bases, with 7 bases spanning the gap. The CDR3 is CASGGANEKLFF. The DNA of the CDR3 is TGCGCCAGCGGCGGGGCTAATGAAAAACTGTTTTTT.

This clonotype was picked up one time. The rearrangement uses TRBV5-1 and TRBJ2-7, with TRBD2 matching 7 bases. V was clipped by 5 bases and J by 3 bases; unmatched bases: 8. This CDR3 comprises 14 residues. Germline V gene data show CDR1 as SGHRS and CDR2 as YFSETQ. In nucleotides, the CDR3 is TGCGCCAGCAGTAGGTCCGCGGGAGTCTACGAGCAGTACTTC. It yields the protein CASSRSAGVYEQYF. Filled out from reference TRBV5-1 and TRBJ2-7, the complete variable domain reads KAGVTQTPRYLIKTRGQQVTLSCSPISGHRSVSWYQQTPGQGLQFLFEYFSETQRNKGNFPGRFSGRQFSNSRSEMNVSTLELGDSALYLCASSRSAGVYEQYFGPGTRLTVT.

This clonotype has more than one count but fewer than ten. The chain employs TRBV12-3 or TRBV12-4 and TRBJ2-1; 8 bases are a match to TRBD1. V was pared by 5 bases and J by 11 bases, with 11 bases of the junction left unmatched. CDR3 size: 14 residues. CDR3 residues: CASSPEDRVGKQFF. The CDR3 region has the DNA TGTGCCAGCAGTCCAGAGGACAGGGTTGGGAAGCAGTTCTTC.

The gene calls are TRBV20-1 and TRBJ1-6; D might be TRBD1 (5 bases). Germline-derived CDR1 and CDR2 are DFQATT and SNEGSKA (reference sequence). The CDR3 is 14 residues long. Trimming removed 1 base at V and 7 bases at J, with 11 bases between. The CDR3 region is CSARVGVNNSPLHF. CDR3 bases: TGCAGTGCTAGAGTAGGGGTGAACAATTCACCCCTCCACTTT.

The chain is built from TRBV10-3 and TRBJ1-2; 9 positions agree with TRBD1. This CDR3 spans 14 amino acids. Germline values: CDR1 ENHRY, CDR2 SYGVKD. Germline trimming cut 6 bases from V and 4 bases from J; bases unmatched to any gene: 6. CDR3 DNA sequence: TGTGCCATCAGACCAAGGGGACAGGGCTATGGCTACACCTTC. Amino acid sequence: CAIRPRGQGYGYTF.

The chain uses TRBV10-3 and TRBJ1-2, with D perhaps matching TRBD1 (5 bases). The CDR3 spans 12 residues. Per the germline V gene, CDR1 is ENHRY and CDR2 is SYGVKD. Trimming pared 11 bases from V and 5 bases from J, leaving 15 bases between. In DNA, the CDR3 is TGTGCCTCAAGAGAGACAGCATATGGCTACACCTTC. Translating it yields CASRETAYGYTF.

About this clonotype: At one end the junction does not follow the germline gene, possibly because of a read error. V is TRBV7-2 and J is TRBJ1-3, with no clear D. Germline CDR1 is SGHTA and CDR2 is FQGNSA. This CDR3 is 15 amino acids long. The CDR3 DNA reads TGTGCCAGCAGCGCCGACCTTTACTCTGGAAACGCCATATATTTT. Protein sequence: CASSADLYSGNAIYF. Complete variable domain (other parts from reference TRBV7-2 and TRBJ1-3): GAGVSQSPSNKVTEKGKDVELRCDPISGHTALYWYRQSLGQGLEFLIYFQGNSAPDKSGLPSDRFSAERTGGSVSTLTIQRTQQEDSAVYLCASSADLYSGNAIYFGEGSWLTVV.

This chain links TRBV19 with TRBJ1-4; unclear D gene. Germline V lookup: CDR1 LNHDA, CDR2 SQIVND (reference sequence). The CDR3 covers 15 residues. Trimming pared 4 bases from V and 5 bases from J, leaving 14 bases between. CDR3 sequence reads: CASSTTGNGNEKLFF. The DNA for the CDR3 is TGTGCCAGTAGTACCACCGGGAACGGGAATGAAAAACTGTTTTTT.

V usage is TRBV7-2 and J usage is TRBJ1-5; D remains ambiguous. CDR1 and CDR2 (germline): SGHTA, FQGNSA. This CDR3 comprises 17 residues. V lost 5 bases and J lost 0, with 17 bases in between. Written as DNA, the CDR3 is TGTGCCAGCAGCCCGTGGGGTGGTACATATAGCAATCAGCCCCAGCATTTT. Translating gives CASSPWGGTYSNQPQHF.

This clonotype occurred a few times. The J gene is TRBJ2-7, the V gene TRBV6-5; D is unclear. Per germline, CDR1 MNHEY and CDR2 SVGAGI. The V end lost 0 bases, the J end lost 4 bases, and 10 bases lay between the germline ends. This CDR3 is 14 amino acids long. The CDR3 region has the DNA TGTGCCAGCAGTTACTCCAACGTGGCTTACGAGCAGTACTTC. Its protein is CASSYSNVAYEQYF.

This clonotype was observed a few times. This chain connects TRBV20-1 to TRBJ1-2, with TRBD1 identical over 9 bases. Germline CDR1 DFQATT, CDR2 SNEGSKA (reference sequence). The V and J ends lost 3 bases and 8 bases, in that order; junction bases with no gene match: 7. The CDR3 is made up of 13 amino acids. CDR3 loop: CSASRDRDWGYTF. For the CDR3, the DNA is TGCAGTGCTAGTCGGGACAGGGATTGGGGCTACACCTTC.

This clonotype came up many times. The chain uses TRBV4-1 and TRBJ1-1; D not certain. This CDR3 comprises 18 residues. Germline V lookup: CDR1 MGHRA, CDR2 YSYEKL. V shed 0 bases and J shed 5 bases, with 22 bases lying between them. In nucleotides, the CDR3 is TGCGCCAGCAGCCAAGATCCACGGAAGATGGTAGTTGATACTGAAGCTTTCTTT. As protein: CASSQDPRKMVVDTEAFF.

This chain uses TRBV30 with TRBJ2-7, with unresolved D. The CDR3 covers 11 residues. The germline CDR1 and CDR2 sequences are GTSNPN and SVGIG (reference sequence). V was clipped by 3 bases and J by 6 bases, with 9 bases between them. CDR3 DNA: TGTGCCTGGAGCCTTACTCGCGAGCAGTACTTC. It encodes CAWSLTREQYF.

The V and J genes are TRBV27 and TRBJ2-6; TRBD1 agrees at 7 bases. V was pared by 7 bases and J by 4 bases, with 4 bases of the junction left unmatched. Germline V lookup: CDR1 MNHEY, CDR2 SMNVEV (reference sequence). The CDR3 is made up of 14 amino acids. CDR3 DNA: TGTGCCAGCAAGACAGGGCAAGGGGCCAACGTCCTGACTTTC. Translating it yields CASKTGQGANVLTF.

This clonotype was observed a few times. V gene TRBV10-3 combines with J gene TRBJ2-2; possible D gene TRBD1, 6 bases. Germline assignment: CDR1 ENHRY and CDR2 SYGVKD. The CDR3 is 14 amino acids. V was trimmed by 6 bases and J by 1 base, leaving 9 bases between them. CDR3 nucleotides: TGTGCCATCAGCCCGGGACAGAACACCGGGGAGCTGTTTTTT. This gives the protein CAISPGQNTGELFF.

This clonotype came up many times. V usage is TRBV20-1 and J usage is TRBJ1-5; unclear D gene. This CDR3 comprises 13 residues. Trimming removed 3 bases from V and 0 bases from J, with 6 bases in between. CDR1 DFQATT and CDR2 SNEGSKA come from the germline V gene (reference sequence). In nucleotides, the CDR3 is TGCAGTGCTAGGACAAATAGCAATCAGCCCCAGCATTTT. Translating it yields CSARTNSNQPQHF.

This chain links TRBV12-3 or TRBV12-4 with TRBJ1-1; unclear D gene. This CDR3 has 14 amino acids. V lost 2 bases to trimming and J lost 0 bases, with 7 bases between them. CDR3: CASSLQLMNTEAFF. CDR3 nucleotides: TGTGCCAGCAGTTTACAGCTAATGAACACTGAAGCTTTCTTT.

This clonotype was seen more than once but under ten times. V and J are TRBV6-5 and TRBJ1-1; D uncertain. Germline loops: CDR1 MNHEY, CDR2 SVGAGI. Trimming removed 5 bases from V and 4 bases from J, with 14 bases in between. The CDR3 covers 14 residues. The CDR3, as DNA: TGTGCCAGCAGTGCCACCGACGGGCCCACTGAAGCTTTCTTT. This gives the protein CASSATDGPTEAFF.

V gene TRBV28 combines with J gene TRBJ2-5; TRBD1 is a possible D gene (7 bases). The CDR3 extends over 13 amino acids. The germline CDR1 and CDR2 sequences are MDHEN and SYDVKM. V was trimmed by 8 bases and J by 5 bases, leaving 15 bases between them. CDR3 nucleotides: TGTGCCAGCTCAAAGACAGGGAGGGAGACCCAGTACTTC. Translated: CASSKTGRETQYF. Full variable domain (missing parts from reference TRBV28 and TRBJ2-5): DVKVTQSSRYLVKRTGEKVFLECVQDMDHENMFWYRQDPGLGLRLIYFSYDVKMKEKGDIPEGYSVSREKKERFSLILESASTNQTSMYLCASSKTGRETQYFGPGTRLLVL.

The chain has TRBV7-9 and TRBJ2-7; a possible D gene is TRBD2 (5 bases). The V gene lost 2 bases and the J gene lost 5 bases, with 16 bases spanning the gap. From germline, CDR1 is SEHNR and CDR2 FQNEAQ (reference sequence). This CDR3 has 15 amino acids. CDR3 DNA: TGTGCCAGCAGCTTAACTAGGGTAACAGCGGACGAGCAGTACTTC. Its protein product is CASSLTRVTADEQYF.

V is TRBV15 and J is TRBJ1-5; possible D gene TRBD1, 6 bases. The V end lost 8 bases, the J end lost 1 base, and 15 bases lay between the germline ends. The length of the CDR3 is 15 residues. Per the germline V gene, CDR1 is LNHNV and CDR2 is YYDKDF (reference sequence). CDR3: CATARRGASNQPQHF. The CDR3 DNA reads TGTGCCACCGCCCGGCGGGGGGCAAGCAATCAGCCCCAGCATTTT.

This clonotype was counted many times. The chain carries TRBV7-9 and TRBJ1-2; D uncertain. V lost 1 base and J lost 3, with 12 bases in between. Germline CDR1 reads SEHNR; CDR2 reads FQNEAQ (reference sequence). The CDR3 loop spans 15 amino acids. The CDR3 protein is CASSLDSRGYYGYTF. The CDR3, as DNA: TGTGCCAGCAGCTTAGACTCTAGAGGATACTATGGCTACACCTTC.

Only a few counts were recorded for this clonotype. This chain joins TRBV27 and TRBJ2-5; TRBD2 aligns across 8 bases. Germline loops: CDR1 MNHEY, CDR2 SMNVEV (reference sequence). Losses at the gene ends were 3 bases for V and 3 bases for J; bases not matched to a gene: 0. The CDR3 spans 13 residues. The CDR3 DNA is TGTGCCAGCAGTTTGGGACTAGAAGAGACCCAGTACTTC. It translates to CASSLGLEETQYF.

This clonotype was found a few times. The CDR3 coding sequence is TGCGCCAGCAGCTTAAGGGGGCCAAACGGGGAGCTGTTTTTT. Residues: CASSLRGPNGELFF. V is TRBV5-1 and J is TRBJ2-2; 7 bases line up with TRBD1. V dropped 2 bases and J dropped 7; count of bases not matched to a gene: 5. Germline CDR1 SGHRS, CDR2 YFSETQ. The CDR3 is made up of 14 amino acids.

J is TRBJ2-3 and V is TRBV7-3; maybe TRBD1 (5 bases). Trimming cost V 5 bases and J 3 bases, with 18 bases left between them. Per the germline V gene, CDR1 is SGHTA and CDR2 is FQGTGA. CDR3 length equals 16 residues. DNA of the CDR3: TGTGCCAGCAGCCTCACGTCAGGGATGGGTACAGATACGCAGTATTTT. This codes for CASSLTSGMGTDTQYF.

The chain has TRBV10-3 and TRBJ2-3; 13 bases line up with TRBD2. The CDR3 contains 16 residues. Germline CDR1 and CDR2: ENHRY and SYGVKD. V gave up 6 bases and J gave up 1 base; unmatched junction bases: 4. CDR3 amino acids: CAIRGGLAGRTDTQYF. The CDR3 DNA follows: TGTGCCATCAGGGGGGGACTAGCGGGACGCACAGATACGCAGTATTTT.

This clonotype was counted many times. V and J are TRBV20-1 and TRBJ1-1; D ambiguous. The CDR3 sequence is 14 residues long. CDR1 and CDR2 (germline): DFQATT, SNEGSKA (reference sequence). The V gene lost 5 bases and the J gene lost 5 bases, with 18 bases spanning the gap. Here the CDR3 reads CSAEDTTSGTEAFF. In nucleotides, the CDR3 is TGCAGTGCTGAAGATACAACCTCGGGGACTGAAGCTTTCTTT.

V gene TRBV20-1 combines with J gene TRBJ1-2, with no clear D. Germline V lookup: CDR1 DFQATT, CDR2 SNEGSKA (reference sequence). CDR3 length: 13 residues. The germline V and J ends were trimmed by 1 base and 1 base, with 7 bases remaining between them. This CDR3 is CSARVGFNYGYTF. DNA for the CDR3: TGCAGTGCTAGAGTCGGATTTAACTATGGCTACACCTTC.